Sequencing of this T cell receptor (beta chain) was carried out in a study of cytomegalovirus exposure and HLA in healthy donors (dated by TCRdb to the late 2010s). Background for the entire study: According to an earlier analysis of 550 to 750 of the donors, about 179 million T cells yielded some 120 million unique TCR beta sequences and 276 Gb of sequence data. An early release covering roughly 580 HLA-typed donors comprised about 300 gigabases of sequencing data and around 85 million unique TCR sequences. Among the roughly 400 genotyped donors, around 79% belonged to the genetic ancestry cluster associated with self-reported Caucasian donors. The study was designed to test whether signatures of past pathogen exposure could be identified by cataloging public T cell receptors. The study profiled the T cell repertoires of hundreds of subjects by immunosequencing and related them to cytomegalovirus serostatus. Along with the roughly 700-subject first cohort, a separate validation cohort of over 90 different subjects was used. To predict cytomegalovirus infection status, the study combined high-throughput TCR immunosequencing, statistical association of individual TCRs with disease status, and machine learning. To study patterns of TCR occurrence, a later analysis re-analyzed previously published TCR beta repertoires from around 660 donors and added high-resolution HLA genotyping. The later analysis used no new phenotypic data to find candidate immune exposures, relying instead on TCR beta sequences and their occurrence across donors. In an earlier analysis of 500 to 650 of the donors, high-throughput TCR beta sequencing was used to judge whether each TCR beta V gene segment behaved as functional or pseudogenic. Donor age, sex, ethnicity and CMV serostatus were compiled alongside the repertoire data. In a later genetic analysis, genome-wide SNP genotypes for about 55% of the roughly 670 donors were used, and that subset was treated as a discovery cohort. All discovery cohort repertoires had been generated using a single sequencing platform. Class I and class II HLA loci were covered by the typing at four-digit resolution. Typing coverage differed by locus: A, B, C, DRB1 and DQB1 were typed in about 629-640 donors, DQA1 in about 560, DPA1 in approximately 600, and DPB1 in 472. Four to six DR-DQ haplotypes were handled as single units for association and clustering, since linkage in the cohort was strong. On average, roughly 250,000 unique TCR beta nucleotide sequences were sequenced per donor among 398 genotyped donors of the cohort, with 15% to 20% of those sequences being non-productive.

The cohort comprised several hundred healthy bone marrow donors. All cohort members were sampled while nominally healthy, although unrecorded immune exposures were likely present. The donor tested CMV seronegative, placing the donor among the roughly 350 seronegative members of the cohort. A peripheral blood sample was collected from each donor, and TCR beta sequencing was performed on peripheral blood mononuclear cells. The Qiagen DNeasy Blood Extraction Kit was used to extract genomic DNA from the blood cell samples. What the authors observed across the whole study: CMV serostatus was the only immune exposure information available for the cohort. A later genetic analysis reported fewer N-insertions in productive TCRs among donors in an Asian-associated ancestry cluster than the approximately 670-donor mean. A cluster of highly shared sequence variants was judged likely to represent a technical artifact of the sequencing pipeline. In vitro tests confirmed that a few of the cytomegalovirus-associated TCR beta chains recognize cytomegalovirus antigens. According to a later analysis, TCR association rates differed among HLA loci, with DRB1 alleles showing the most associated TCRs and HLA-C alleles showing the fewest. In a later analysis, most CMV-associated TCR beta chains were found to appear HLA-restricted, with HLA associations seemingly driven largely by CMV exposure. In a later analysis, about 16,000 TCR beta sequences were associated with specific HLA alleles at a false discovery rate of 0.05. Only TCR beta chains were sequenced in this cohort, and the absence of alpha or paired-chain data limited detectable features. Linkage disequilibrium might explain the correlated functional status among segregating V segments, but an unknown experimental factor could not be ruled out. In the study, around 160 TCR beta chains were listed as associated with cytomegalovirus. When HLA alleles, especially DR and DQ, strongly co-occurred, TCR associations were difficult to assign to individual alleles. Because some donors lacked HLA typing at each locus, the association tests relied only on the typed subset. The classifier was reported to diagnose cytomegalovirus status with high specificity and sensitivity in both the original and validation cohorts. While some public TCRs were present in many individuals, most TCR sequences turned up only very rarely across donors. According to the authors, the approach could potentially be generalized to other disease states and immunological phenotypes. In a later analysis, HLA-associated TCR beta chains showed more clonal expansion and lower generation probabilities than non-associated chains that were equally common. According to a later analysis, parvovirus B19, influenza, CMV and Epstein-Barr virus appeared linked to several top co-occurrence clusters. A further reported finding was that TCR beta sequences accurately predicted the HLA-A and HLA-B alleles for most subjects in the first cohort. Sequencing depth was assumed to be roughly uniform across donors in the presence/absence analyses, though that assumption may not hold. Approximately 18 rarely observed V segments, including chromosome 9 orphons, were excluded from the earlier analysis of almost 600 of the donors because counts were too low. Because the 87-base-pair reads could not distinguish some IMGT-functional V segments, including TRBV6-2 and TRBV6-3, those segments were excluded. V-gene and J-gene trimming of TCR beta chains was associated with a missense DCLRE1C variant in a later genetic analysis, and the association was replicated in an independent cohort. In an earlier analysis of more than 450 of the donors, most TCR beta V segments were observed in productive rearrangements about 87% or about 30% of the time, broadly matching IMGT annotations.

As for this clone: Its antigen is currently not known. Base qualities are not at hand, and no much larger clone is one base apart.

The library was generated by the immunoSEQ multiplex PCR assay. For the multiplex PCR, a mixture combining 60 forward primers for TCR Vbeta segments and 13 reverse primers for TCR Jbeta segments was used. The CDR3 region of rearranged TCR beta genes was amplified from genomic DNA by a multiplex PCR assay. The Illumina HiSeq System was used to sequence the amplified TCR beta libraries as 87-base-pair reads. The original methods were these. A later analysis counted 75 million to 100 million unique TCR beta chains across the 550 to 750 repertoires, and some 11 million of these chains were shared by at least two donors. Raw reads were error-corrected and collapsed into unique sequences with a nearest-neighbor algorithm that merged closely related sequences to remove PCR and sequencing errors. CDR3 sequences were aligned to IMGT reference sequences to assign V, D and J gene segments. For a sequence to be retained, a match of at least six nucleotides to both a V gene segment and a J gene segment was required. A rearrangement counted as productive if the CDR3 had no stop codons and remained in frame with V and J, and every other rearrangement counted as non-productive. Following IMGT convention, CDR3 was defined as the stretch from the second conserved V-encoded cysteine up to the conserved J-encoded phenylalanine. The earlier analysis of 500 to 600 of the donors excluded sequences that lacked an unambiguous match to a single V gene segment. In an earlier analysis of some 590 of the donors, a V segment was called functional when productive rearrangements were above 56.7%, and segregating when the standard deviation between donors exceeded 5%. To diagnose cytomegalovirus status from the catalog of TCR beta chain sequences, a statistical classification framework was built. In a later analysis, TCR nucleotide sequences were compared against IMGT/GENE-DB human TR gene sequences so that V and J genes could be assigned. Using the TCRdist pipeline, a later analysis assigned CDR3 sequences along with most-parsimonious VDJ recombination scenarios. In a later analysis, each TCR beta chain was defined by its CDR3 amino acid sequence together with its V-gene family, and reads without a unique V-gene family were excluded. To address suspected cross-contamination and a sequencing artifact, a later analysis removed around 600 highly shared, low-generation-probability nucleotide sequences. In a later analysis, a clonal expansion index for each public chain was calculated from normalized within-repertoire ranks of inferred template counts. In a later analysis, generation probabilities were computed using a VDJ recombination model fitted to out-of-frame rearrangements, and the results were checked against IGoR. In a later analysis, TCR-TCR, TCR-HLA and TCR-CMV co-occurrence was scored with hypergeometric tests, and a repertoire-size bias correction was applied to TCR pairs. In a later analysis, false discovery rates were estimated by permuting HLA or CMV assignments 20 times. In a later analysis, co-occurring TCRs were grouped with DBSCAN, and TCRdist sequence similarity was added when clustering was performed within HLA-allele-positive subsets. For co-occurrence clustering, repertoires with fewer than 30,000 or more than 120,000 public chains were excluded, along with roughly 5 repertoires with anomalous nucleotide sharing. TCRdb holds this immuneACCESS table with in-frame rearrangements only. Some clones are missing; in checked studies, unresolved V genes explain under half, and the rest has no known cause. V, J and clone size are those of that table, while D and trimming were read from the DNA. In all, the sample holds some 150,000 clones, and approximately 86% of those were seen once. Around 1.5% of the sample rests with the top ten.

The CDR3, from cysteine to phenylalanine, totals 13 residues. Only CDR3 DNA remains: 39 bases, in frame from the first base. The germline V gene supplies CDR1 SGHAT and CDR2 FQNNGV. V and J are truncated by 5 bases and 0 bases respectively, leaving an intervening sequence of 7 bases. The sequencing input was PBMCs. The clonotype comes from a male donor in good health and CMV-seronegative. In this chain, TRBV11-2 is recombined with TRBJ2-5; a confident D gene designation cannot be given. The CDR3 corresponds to CASSRGYQETQYF. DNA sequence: TGTGCCAGCAGCCGAGGTTACCAAGAGACCCAGTACTTC.